This T cell receptor (beta chain) was obtained from a study of T cell repertoires in cytomegalovirus infection. Study findings and constraints: Ex vivo, HLA-C-restricted CMV-specific TCR beta clonotypes prevailed over the rest of the response.

Via MiXCR, TCRdb re-called the reads, giving one row per CDR3 protein. Altogether about 920,000 distinct CDR3 sequences are present, around 31% being singletons, with the ten largest covering around 15%. The CDR3 consists of 14 residues. With 3 bases removed from V and 4 bases from J, the gap between germline ends came to 11 bases. Germline V gene data show CDR1 as ENHRY and CDR2 as SYGVKD. Remarks on this clonotype: Its cognate antigen is unknown.

The source of this sequence is a human donor in good health (CMV status not recorded). Some clones in this sample may be carry-over from other donors' samples. Sequences were derived from cultured CD8+ T cells from PBMCs, sampled from culture after CMV antigen stimulation. The rearrangement links TRBV10-3 to TRBJ2-3; perhaps TRBD1 as D (5 bases). For the CDR3, the DNA is TGTGCCATCAGTGAAGGGGTAGGCGCAGATACGCAGTATTTT. Protein sequence: CAISEGVGADTQYF.